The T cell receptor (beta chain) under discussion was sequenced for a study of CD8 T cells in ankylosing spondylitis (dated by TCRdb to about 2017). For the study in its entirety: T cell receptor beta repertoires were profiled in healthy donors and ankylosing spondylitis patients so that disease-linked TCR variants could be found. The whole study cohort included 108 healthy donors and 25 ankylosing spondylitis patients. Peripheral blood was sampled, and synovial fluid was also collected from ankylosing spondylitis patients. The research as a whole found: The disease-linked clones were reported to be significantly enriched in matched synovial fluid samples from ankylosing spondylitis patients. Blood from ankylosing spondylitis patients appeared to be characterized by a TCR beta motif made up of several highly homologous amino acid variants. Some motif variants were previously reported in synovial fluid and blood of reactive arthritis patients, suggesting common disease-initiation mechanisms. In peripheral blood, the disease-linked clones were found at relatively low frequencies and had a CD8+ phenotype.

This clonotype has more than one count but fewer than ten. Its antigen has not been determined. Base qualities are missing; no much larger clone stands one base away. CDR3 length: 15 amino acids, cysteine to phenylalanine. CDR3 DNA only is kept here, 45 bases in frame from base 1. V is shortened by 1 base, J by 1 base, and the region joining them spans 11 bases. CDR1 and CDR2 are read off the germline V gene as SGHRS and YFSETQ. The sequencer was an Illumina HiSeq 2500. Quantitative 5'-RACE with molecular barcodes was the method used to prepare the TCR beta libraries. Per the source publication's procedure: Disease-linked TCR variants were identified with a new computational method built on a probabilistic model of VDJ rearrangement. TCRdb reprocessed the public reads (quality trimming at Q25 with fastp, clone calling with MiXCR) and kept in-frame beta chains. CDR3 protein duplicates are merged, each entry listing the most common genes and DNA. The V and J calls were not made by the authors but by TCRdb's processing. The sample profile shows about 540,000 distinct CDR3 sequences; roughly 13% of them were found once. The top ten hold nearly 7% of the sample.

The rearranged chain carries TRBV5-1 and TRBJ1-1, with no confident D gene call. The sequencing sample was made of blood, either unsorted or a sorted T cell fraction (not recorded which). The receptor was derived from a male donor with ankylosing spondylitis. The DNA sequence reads TGCGCCAGCAGCTTGTTTGCGGGATCGAACACTGAAGCTTTCTTT. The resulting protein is CASSLFAGSNTEAFF.